This T cell receptor beta chain was recovered during a study of blood T cell repertoires in COVID-19 (dated by TCRdb to the early 2020s). Regarding the study in general: Samples from collaborators originated in the United States, Italy and Spain and spanned both the acute and convalescent phases of COVID-19. Where available, HLA class I and class II types were taken from metadata supplied by the sample provider and were not determined by assay-based typing. The material from the prospective study consisted of cDNA or gDNA derived from T cells, B-cell-depleted T cells, or PBMCs. A de-identified subject ID, COVID-19 status, age in years and sex were almost always included in the sample metadata. The samples were drawn from the first 160 participants of the ongoing ImmuneRACE study and from under 1,500 subjects provided by 6 global collaborators. The repertoires were released in a freely available public database meant as a resource for research on the immune response to SARS-CoV-2. Subjects who had been exposed to COVID-19, were actively infected with it, or had recovered from it provided the deeply sampled blood TCRbeta repertoires that made up the dataset. The investigation overall reported the following: Clinical and demographic metadata were provided uncurated, with the amount varying by source and participant.

The immunoSEQ Assay, a bias-controlled multiplex PCR, was used to amplify TCRbeta CDR3 regions from genomic DNA. The original methods were these. The number of nucleated cells in each sample was estimated by amplification of reference gene primers within the assay. Sequence reads were collapsed and filtered to measure the absolute abundance of every unique TCRbeta CDR3 rearrangement. For each sample, productive Simpson clonality was calculated by taking the square root of Simpson's diversity index across productive rearrangements. The source is immuneACCESS, and TCRdb retained only in-frame sequences with V and J called. Part of the clones is not carried over; for the studies checked, unresolved V genes explain less than half of this, and the remainder is unexplained. That table furnishes V, J and clone size, whereas the DNA furnished D and trimming. The sample table lists roughly 52,000 clones, roughly 89% of them with a count of one. The ten largest clones represent 4% of the sample.

The germline V gene supplies CDR1 MDHEN and CDR2 SYDVKM. At the junction V is shortened by 6 bases and J by 5 bases; bases outside the gene matches: 7. Including the terminal cysteine and phenylalanine, the CDR3 comprises 15 residues. Kept here is only the CDR3 DNA, which spans 45 bases and is read in frame from base 1. The collaborating institutions used their own protocols to collect whole blood in K2EDTA tubes. For TCRbeta analysis, collaborator samples were shipped as frozen whole blood, as isolated PBMCs, or as DNA extracted from either sample type. This clone occurred once. It lacks a known antigen. The record has no base qualities; no much larger clone is one base away.

The receptor's source is a man between 45 and 60 years old with acute or convalescent COVID-19. What was sequenced was peripheral blood. The rearranged chain carries TRBV28 and TRBJ1-5; 10 central nucleotides agree with TRBD1. Read as DNA, the sequence is TGTGCCAGCAGCCCCGGGACAGGGGTTTATCAGCCCCAGCATTTT. It codes for CASSPGTGVYQPQHF. The full variable domain, with segments outside the CDR3 supplied by the reference TRBV28 and TRBJ1-5 proteins, appears as DVKVTQSSRYLVKRTGEKVFLECVQDMDHENMFWYRQDPGLGLRLIYFSYDVKMKEKGDIPEGYSVSREKKERFSLILESASTNQTSMYLCASSPGTGVYQPQHFGDGTRLSIL.